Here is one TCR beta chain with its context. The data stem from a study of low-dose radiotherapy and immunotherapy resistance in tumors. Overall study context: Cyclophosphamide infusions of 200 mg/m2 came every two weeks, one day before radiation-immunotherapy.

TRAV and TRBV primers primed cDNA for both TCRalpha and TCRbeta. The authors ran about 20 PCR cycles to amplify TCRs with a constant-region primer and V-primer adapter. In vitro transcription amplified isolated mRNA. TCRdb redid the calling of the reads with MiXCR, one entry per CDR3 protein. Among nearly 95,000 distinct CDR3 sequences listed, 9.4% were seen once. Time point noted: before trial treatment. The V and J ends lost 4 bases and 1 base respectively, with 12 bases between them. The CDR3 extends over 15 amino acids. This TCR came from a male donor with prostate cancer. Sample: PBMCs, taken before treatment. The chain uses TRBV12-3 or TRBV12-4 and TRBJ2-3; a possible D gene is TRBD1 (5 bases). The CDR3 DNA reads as TGTGCCAGCAGTTGGGGCGGCGGCCGCACAGATACGCAGTATTTT. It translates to CASSWGGGRTDTQYF.